The 19 T cell receptor beta chains below were found in one sample sequenced in a study of blood T cell repertoires in COVID-19. The assay was immunoSEQ multiplex PCR, and TCRdb's table has in-frame clones only and misses some. The sample lists a few hundred thousand clones; around 86% were seen once. The specimen was peripheral blood. These receptors all stem from a man between 18 and 35 years old with active or convalescent COVID-19.

The sample holds a few counts of this clone. The J gene is TRBJ1-3, the V gene TRBV15; no reliable D call. V was pared by 5 bases and J by 0 bases, with 5 bases between. Looked up from germline, CDR1 is LNHNV and CDR2 is YYDKDF (reference sequence). This CDR3 has 13 amino acids. DNA for the CDR3: TGTGCCACCAGCCCGGGCTCTGGAAACACCATATATTTT. It is translated as CATSPGSGNTIYF.

This chain connects TRBV5-1 to TRBJ1-3; 7 nucleotides match TRBD1. This CDR3 has 14 amino acids. CDR1 is SGHRS and CDR2 is YFSETQ in the germline V gene. V trimming: 4 bases; J trimming: 3 bases; junction bases outside the gene matches: 4. CDR3 in amino acids: CASSPGDSGNTIYF. The CDR3 DNA reads as TGCGCCAGCAGCCCCGGGGACAGTGGAAACACCATATATTTT.

The CDR3 DNA reads TGCGCCAGCAGCTTGGCCGGGTCGGGGGTACAAGAGACCCAGTACTTC. Amino acids: CASSLAGSGVQETQYF. The chain couples TRBV5-1 to TRBJ2-5, with D possibly TRBD2 on 6 matching bases. Germline V lookup: CDR1 SGHRS, CDR2 YFSETQ. V dropped 0 bases and J dropped 2 bases, with 14 bases sitting between them. The CDR3 covers 16 residues.

The V and J genes are TRBV9 and TRBJ1-2; D possibly corresponds to TRBD1 (5 bases). V was trimmed by 0 bases and J by 7 bases, leaving 13 bases between them. This CDR3 is 14 amino acids long. Germline-derived CDR1 and CDR2 are SGDLS and YYNGEE. CDR3 nucleotides: TGTGCCAGCAGCGTAGAATTGACAGATGGTGGCTACACCTTC. It specifies CASSVELTDGGYTF. The variable domain in full, completed from reference TRBV9 and TRBJ1-2, reads DSGVTQTPKHLITATGQRVTLRCSPRSGDLSVYWYQQSLDQGLQFLIQYYNGEERAKGNILERFSAQQFPDLHSELNLSSLELGDSALYFCASSVELTDGGYTFGSGTRLTVV.

V usage is TRBV2 and J usage is TRBJ2-2; possibly TRBD2 for D (5 bases). Per the germline V gene, CDR1 is SNHLY and CDR2 is FYNNEI. This CDR3 comprises 14 residues. V was shortened by 10 bases and J by 0 bases, with 12 bases between the two germline ends. The CDR3 is CAKRADTNTGELFF. CDR3 nucleotides: TGTGCCAAGAGGGCCGACACGAACACCGGGGAGCTGTTTTTT. The full variable domain, in which reference TRBV2 and TRBJ2-2 provide the parts outside the CDR3, is EPEVTQTPSHQVTQMGQEVILRCVPISNHLYFYWYRQILGQKVEFLVSFYNNEISEKSEIFDDQFSVERPDGSNFTLKIRSTKLEDSAMYFCAKRADTNTGELFFGEGSRLTVL.

The chain links TRBV12-3 or TRBV12-4 to TRBJ1-4, with 8 bases aligning to TRBD1. The CDR3 extends over 13 amino acids. Trimming at V came to 6 bases and at J to 8 bases, leaving 5 bases not matched to a gene. CDR3 sequence reads: CASSRDRLEKLFF. CDR3 in DNA: TGTGCCAGCAGCCGGGACAGGCTCGAAAAACTGTTTTTT.

V is TRBV7-2 and J is TRBJ1-2; 9 nucleotides line up with TRBD1. The CDR3 is made up of 15 amino acids. Unmatched junction bases numbered 12, after V lost 5 bases and J lost 8 bases. CDR1 and CDR2 from the germline V gene are SGHTA and FQGNSA. The CDR3 bases are TGTGCCAGCAGCACCCCCCCCGGGACAGGGAGCGGCTACACCTTC. Its protein is CASSTPPGTGSGYTF. Full variable domain (remainder filled in from reference TRBV7-2 and TRBJ1-2): GAGVSQSPSNKVTEKGKDVELRCDPISGHTALYWYRQSLGQGLEFLIYFQGNSAPDKSGLPSDRFSAERTGGSVSTLTIQRTQQEDSAVYLCASSTPPGTGSGYTFGSGTRLTVV.

The chain couples TRBV19 to TRBJ2-7; TRBD2 matches 8 bases. The CDR3 contains 14 residues. V shed 5 bases and J 3 bases; nucleotides not matched to a gene: 6. Germline assignment: CDR1 LNHDA and CDR2 SQIVND (reference sequence). The CDR3 sequence is CASSLSGGDYEQYF. The CDR3 coding sequence is TGTGCCAGTAGTTTAAGCGGGGGAGACTACGAGCAGTACTTC.

The chain combines TRBV12-5 with TRBJ1-4; D perhaps matches TRBD1 (5 bases). V lost 5 bases to trimming and J lost 5 bases, with 12 bases between them. The germline gives CDR1 LGHNT, CDR2 FRNRAP. The CDR3 is 14 amino acids. The CDR3 DNA follows: TGTGCTAGTGGTCTTGACAGAACAAATGAAAAACTGTTTTTT. It encodes CASGLDRTNEKLFF.

This rearrangement joins TRBV19 to TRBJ2-6; TRBD1 is a possible D gene (6 bases). The CDR3 loop spans 15 amino acids. Germline values: CDR1 LNHDA, CDR2 SQIVND (reference sequence). V was clipped by 7 bases and J by 2 bases, with 12 bases between them. The CDR3 loop reads CASTRTAPGANVLTF. The CDR3 DNA reads as TGTGCCAGTACCAGGACAGCCCCTGGGGCCAACGTCCTGACTTTC.

The CDR3 region is CASSRLAGEQFF. DNA for the CDR3: TGCGCCAGCAGCCGACTAGCGGGCGAGCAGTTCTTC. This chain joins TRBV5-1 and TRBJ2-1; 10 nucleotides agree with TRBD2. The germline CDR1 and CDR2 sequences are SGHRS and YFSETQ. The CDR3 is 12 amino acids. V dropped 4 bases and J dropped 10; count of bases not matched to a gene: 2.

The chain links TRBV12-3 or TRBV12-4 to TRBJ2-5; D is uncertain. This CDR3 contains 11 residues. V lost 5 bases, J lost 6 bases, and 7 bases lay in between. Here the CDR3 DNA reads TGTGCCAGCAGTCTGCAGAAGACCCAGTACTTC. This encodes CASSLQKTQYF.

V is TRBV29-1 and J is TRBJ1-1; 7 bases are a match to TRBD1. CDR3 length: 16 amino acids. Germline trimming cut 7 bases from V and 0 bases from J; bases unmatched to any gene: 14. From germline, CDR1 is SQVTM and CDR2 ANQGSEA. CDR3 protein: CSAWSRGRGVNTEAFF. The CDR3 coding sequence is TGCAGCGCATGGTCAAGGGGGCGCGGGGTGAACACTGAAGCTTTCTTT. Looking up the rest from reference TRBV29-1 and TRBJ1-1 gives the full variable domain: SAVISQKPSRDICQRGTSLTIQCQVDSQVTMMFWYRQQPGQSLTLIATANQGSEATYESGFVIDKFPISRPNLTFSTLTVSNMSPEDSSIYLCSAWSRGRGVNTEAFFGQGTRLTVV.

The chain employs TRBV6-7 and TRBJ2-1; 10 nucleotides agree with TRBD1. TRBV6-7 qualifies as an ORF whose function is uncertain. V gave up 6 bases and J gave up 4 bases; unmatched junction bases: 15. This CDR3 region has 18 residues. The CDR3 nucleotides read TGTGCCAGCAGGTGCCATTTTGGGACAGGGGCGTTGTACAATGAGCAGTTCTTC. It is translated as CASRCHFGTGALYNEQFF.

The chain recombines TRBV12-5 with TRBJ2-1; 8 nucleotides match TRBD2. The CDR3 contains 15 residues. The germline V gene has CDR1 LGHNT and CDR2 FRNRAP. Germline trimming cut 4 bases from V and 4 bases from J; bases unmatched to any gene: 6. In DNA form, the CDR3 reads TGTGCTAGTGGTTCCCGGACTAGCCGATACAATGAGCAGTTCTTC. Protein: CASGSRTSRYNEQFF.

The rearrangement links TRBV6-5 to TRBJ1-4; D call uncertain. Looked up from germline, CDR1 is MNHEY and CDR2 is SVGAGI. The V gene lost 0 bases and the J gene lost 7 bases, with 12 bases spanning the gap. The CDR3 sequence is 15 residues long. The CDR3 DNA follows: TGTGCCAGCAGTTACTCAGGGAGGGAGGGTGAAAAACTGTTTTTT. This codes for CASSYSGREGEKLFF.

The chain carries TRBV3-1 (or the pseudogene TRBV3-2) and TRBJ2-3; TRBD2 matches 9 bases. Trimming at V came to 2 bases and at J to 1 base, leaving 13 bases not matched to a gene. Per germline, CDR1 LGHDT and CDR2 YNNKEL (reference sequence). The CDR3 spans 19 residues. CDR3 bases: TGTGCCAGCAGCCAAAGTAGCGGGAGAAATCCATCTCGCACAGATACGCAGTATTTT. Translation gives CASSQSSGRNPSRTDTQYF.

This clone came up a few times. This sequence joins TRBV18 and TRBJ1-6; 7 bases map to TRBD1. Germline V gene lookup returns CDR1 KGHSH and CDR2 LQKENI. V shed 0 bases and J 2 bases; nucleotides not matched to a gene: 4. The CDR3 covers 17 residues. The CDR3 region is CASSPPKGTAYNSPLHF. In DNA, the CDR3 is TGTGCCAGCTCACCACCGAAAGGGACAGCCTATAATTCACCCCTCCACTTT.

This chain connects TRBV7-9 to TRBJ2-7; no clear D gene. CDR1 SEHNR and CDR2 FQNEAQ come from the germline V gene (reference sequence). The length of the CDR3 is 12 residues. Trimming took off 1 base at V and 3 bases at J, with 4 bases between the two ends. CDR3 residues: CASSLVDYEQYF. In nucleotides, the CDR3 is TGTGCCAGCAGCTTAGTAGACTACGAGCAGTACTTC.